This TCR beta chain stems from a study of regulatory T cells in long-lasting Graves disease. Indicated time point: newly diagnosed GD, antithyroid drugs for less than 3 months. Isolated PBMC RNA provided the starting material for the TCR library. CDR3 length equals 15 residues. V trimming: 1 base; J trimming: 9 bases; junction bases outside the gene matches: 8. This clonotype was counted ten times or more. With iRepertoire HTBI primers and Arm-PCR of CDR3 regions, TCR beta libraries were built. TCRdb reprocessed the multiplex PCR reads via MiXCR and lists one record per CDR3 protein. The sample lists hundreds of thousands of distinct CDR3 sequences, about 16% occurring once.

The sequenced sample was peripheral blood mononuclear cells (PBMCs), obtained at new diagnosis, from a patient treated with antithyroid drugs. This clonotype was obtained from a female donor with Graves disease. V usage is TRBV12-3 or TRBV12-4 and J usage is TRBJ2-5, with 10 bases identical to TRBD2. The CDR3 coding sequence is TGTGCCAGCAGTTTAGGGTTAGCGGGAGGTCCTCCCCAGTACTTC. Amino acids: CASSLGLAGGPPQYF.